This TCR beta chain was identified in a study of T cells after yellow fever vaccination. Overall study context: When fractions had low cell numbers, they were prepared with SMART-Seq v4 Ultra Low Input. Study observations and caveats: On re-exposure, the response was weaker but peaked faster, at day 5 versus 15. Some clonotypes were seen in both the CD4 and the CD8 compartments. These made up a small share and likely arose from convergent recombination.

This clonotype was detected many times. Its antigen is unknown. TCRdb re-called the 5' RACE reads through MiXCR, storing one row per CDR3 protein. Of 110,000 or so distinct CDR3 sequences in the sample, more than 5.5% were seen once. The clonotype originates from a man aged 18 to 30 who received the YFV17D yellow fever vaccine. Here the sequenced sample was CD4+ T cells sorted from PBMCs, taken about 41 days after the first yellow fever vaccination.

CDR3 DNA sequence: TGCAGTGCTAGGGACCGGGACAGGGTCTTCGGGGAGCAGTACGTC. This sequence encodes CSARDRDRVFGEQYV. The rearrangement joins TRBV20-1 to TRBJ2-7, with 9 bases that match TRBD1. The CDR3 totals 15 residues. Losses at the gene ends were 3 bases for V and 7 bases for J; bases not matched to a gene: 13. Looked up from germline, CDR1 is DFQATT and CDR2 is SNEGSKA (reference sequence).